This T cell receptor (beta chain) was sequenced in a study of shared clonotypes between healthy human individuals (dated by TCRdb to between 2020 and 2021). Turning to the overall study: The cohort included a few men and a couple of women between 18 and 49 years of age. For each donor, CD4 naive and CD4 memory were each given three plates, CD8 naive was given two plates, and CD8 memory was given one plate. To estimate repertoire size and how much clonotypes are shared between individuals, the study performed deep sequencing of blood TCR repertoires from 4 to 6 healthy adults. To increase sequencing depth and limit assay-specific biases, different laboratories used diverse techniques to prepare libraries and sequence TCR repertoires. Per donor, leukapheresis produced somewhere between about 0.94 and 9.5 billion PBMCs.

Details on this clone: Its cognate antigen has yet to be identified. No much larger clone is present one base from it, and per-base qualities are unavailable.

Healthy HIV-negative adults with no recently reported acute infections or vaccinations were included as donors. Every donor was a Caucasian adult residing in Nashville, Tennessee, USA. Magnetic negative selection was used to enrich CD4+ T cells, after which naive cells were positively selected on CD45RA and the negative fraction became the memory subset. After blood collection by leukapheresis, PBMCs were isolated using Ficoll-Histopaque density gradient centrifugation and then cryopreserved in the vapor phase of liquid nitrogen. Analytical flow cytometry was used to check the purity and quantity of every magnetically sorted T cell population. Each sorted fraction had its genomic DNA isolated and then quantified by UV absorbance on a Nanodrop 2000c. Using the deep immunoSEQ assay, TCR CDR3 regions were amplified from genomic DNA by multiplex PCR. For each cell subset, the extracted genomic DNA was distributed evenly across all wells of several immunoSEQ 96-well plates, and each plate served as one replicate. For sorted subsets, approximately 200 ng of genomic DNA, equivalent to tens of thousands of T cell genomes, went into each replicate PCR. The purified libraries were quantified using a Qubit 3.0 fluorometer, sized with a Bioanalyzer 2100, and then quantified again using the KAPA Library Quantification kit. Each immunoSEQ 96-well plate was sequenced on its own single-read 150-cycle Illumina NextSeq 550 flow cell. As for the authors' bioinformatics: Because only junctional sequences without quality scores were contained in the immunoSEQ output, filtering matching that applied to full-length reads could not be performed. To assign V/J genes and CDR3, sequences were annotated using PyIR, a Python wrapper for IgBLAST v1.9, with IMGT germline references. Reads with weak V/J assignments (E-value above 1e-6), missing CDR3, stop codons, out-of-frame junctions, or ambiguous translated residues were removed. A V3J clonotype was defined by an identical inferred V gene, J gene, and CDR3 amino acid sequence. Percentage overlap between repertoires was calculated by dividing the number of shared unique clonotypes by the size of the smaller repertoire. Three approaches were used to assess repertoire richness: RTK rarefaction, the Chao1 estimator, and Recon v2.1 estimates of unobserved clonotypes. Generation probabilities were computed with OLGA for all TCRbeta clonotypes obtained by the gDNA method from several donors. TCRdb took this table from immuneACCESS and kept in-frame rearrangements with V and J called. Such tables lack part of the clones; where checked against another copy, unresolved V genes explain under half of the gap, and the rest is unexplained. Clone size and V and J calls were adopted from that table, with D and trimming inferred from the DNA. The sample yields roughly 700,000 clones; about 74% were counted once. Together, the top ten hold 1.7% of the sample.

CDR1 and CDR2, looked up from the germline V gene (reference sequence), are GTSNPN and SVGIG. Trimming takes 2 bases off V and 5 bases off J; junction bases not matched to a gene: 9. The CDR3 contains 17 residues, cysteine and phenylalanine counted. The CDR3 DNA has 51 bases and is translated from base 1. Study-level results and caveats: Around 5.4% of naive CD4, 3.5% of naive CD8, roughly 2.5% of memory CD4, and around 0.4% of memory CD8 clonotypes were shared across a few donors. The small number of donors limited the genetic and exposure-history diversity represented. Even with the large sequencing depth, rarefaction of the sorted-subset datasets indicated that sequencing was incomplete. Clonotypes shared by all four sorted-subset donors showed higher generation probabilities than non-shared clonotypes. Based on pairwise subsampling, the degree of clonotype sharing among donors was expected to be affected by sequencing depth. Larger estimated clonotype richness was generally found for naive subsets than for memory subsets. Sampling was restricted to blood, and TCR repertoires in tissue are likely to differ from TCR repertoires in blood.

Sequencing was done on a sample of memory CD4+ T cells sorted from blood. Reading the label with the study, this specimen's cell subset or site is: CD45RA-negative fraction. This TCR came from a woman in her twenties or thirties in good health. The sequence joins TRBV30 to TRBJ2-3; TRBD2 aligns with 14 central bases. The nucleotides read TGTGCCTGGAGTCCGCAGGGACTAGCGGGAGTGGGAGATACGCAGTATTTT. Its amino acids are CAWSPQGLAGVGDTQYF.